This T cell receptor (beta chain) came from a study of T cell responses to AZD1222 COVID-19 vaccine. CDR3 size: 16 residues. V was clipped by 3 bases and J by 5 bases; unmatched bases: 7. CDR1 MDHEN and CDR2 SYDVKM come from the germline V gene. Broader study findings: CD4 TCRs covered the whole spike, strongest at regions 160-218 and 743-854. Reports indicate that nearly half of spike-specific TCRs are directed at unmutated variant regions. It was only 6 or 7 AZD1222 recipients who were seropositive at baseline.

As concerns this clone: Its antigen is undetermined.

Generated by immunoSEQ multiplex PCR, the TCRdb table keeps only in-frame clones and is missing some. The table lists over 95,000 clones, roughly 89% of them singletons. This clonotype was obtained from an adult in good health. Sample: peripheral blood, taken on day 0 of AZD1222 vaccination. V gene TRBV28 combines with J gene TRBJ1-4, with TRBD1 matching over 9 bases. CDR3 sequence: CASSFTGGGGNEKLFF. For the CDR3, the DNA is TGTGCCAGCAGTTTTACAGGGGGCGGGGGGAATGAAAAACTGTTTTTT.